Sequencing of this T cell receptor beta chain was carried out in a study of blood T cell repertoires in COVID-19. Across the study: Italy, Spain and the United States were the sources of the convalescent and acute COVID-19 samples. PBMCs, B-cell-depleted T cells, or T cells were the source of the cDNA or gDNA that made up the material.

In the authors' methods: Nucleated cell number was recorded as an estimate derived from reference gene primer amplification. Clones were read by immunoSEQ multiplex PCR, and TCRdb kept only the in-frame ones, dropping some. V and J calls and clone size are those listed in that table; D and trimming were worked out from the DNA. The data contain 120,000 or so clones, less than 75% of them singletons. Germline V gene lookup returns CDR1 MDHEN and CDR2 SYDVKM. V was shortened by 8 bases and J by 9 bases, with 11 bases between the two germline ends. The CDR3 is 12 residues long. Sequencing was carried out using peripheral blood. The receptor comes from a woman aged 60-75 years with acute or convalescent COVID-19. The V gene is TRBV28, the J gene TRBJ1-6; possible D gene TRBD1, 5 bases. As DNA, the CDR3 is TGTGCCAGCTCCCCAGGGTTTTCACCCCTCCACTTT. This codes for CASSPGFSPLHF.